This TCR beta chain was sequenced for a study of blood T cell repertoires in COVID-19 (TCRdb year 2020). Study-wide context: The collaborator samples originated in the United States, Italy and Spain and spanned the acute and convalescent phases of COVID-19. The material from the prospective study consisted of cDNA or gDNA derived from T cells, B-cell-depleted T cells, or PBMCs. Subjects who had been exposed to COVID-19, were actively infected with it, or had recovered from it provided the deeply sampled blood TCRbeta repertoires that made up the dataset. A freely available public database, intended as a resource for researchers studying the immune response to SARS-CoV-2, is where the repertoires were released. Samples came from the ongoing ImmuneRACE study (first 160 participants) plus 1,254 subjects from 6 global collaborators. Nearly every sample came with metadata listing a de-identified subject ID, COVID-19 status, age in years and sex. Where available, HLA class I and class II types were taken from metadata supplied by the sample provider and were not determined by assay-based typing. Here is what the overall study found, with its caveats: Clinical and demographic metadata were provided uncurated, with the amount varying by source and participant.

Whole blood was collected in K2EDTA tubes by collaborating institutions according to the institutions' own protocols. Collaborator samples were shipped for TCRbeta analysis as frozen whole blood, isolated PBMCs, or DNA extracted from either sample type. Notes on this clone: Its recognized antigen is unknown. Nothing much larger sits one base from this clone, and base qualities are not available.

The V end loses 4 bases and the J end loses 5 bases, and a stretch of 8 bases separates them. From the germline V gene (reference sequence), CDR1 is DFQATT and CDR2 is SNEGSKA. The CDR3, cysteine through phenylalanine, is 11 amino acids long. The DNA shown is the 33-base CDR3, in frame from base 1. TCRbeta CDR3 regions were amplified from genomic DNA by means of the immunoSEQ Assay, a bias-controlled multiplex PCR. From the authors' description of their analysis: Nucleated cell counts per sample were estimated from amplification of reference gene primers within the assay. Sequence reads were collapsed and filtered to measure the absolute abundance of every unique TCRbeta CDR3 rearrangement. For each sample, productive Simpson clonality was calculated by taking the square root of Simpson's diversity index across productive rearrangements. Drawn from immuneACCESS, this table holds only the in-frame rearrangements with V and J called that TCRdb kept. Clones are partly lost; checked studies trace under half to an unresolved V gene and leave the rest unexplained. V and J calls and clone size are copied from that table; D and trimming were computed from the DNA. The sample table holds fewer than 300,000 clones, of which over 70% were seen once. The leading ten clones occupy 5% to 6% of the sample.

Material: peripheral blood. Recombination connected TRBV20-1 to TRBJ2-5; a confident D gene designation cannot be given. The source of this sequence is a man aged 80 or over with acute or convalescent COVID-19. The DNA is TGCAGTGCTACATTGAGGGAGACCCAGTACTTC. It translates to CSATLRETQYF.